Shown below are 6 T cell receptor beta chains from a single sample sequenced in a study of T cell responses to AZD1222 COVID-19 vaccine. Sequenced by immunoSEQ multiplex PCR; TCRdb stores in-frame clones only, minus some. The repertoire has 130,000 or so clones, roughly nine tenths of them found once; the top ten carry roughly 7.6%. The specimen was peripheral blood, collected 28 days after the second dose of the MenACWY control vaccine. These receptors came from an adult who received the MenACWY meningococcal vaccine as a control.

This chain joins TRBV6-5 and TRBJ1-2; the match to TRBD1 covers 10 bases. V was clipped by 7 bases and J by 6 bases; unmatched bases: 8. The CDR3 is made up of 14 amino acids. CDR1 is MNHEY and CDR2 is SVGAGI in the germline V gene. The CDR3 reads CASKYAGTGDGYTF. In nucleotides, the CDR3 is TGTGCCAGCAAATATGCCGGGACAGGGGATGGCTACACCTTC.

V and J are TRBV19 and TRBJ2-2, with TRBD1 matching over 7 bases. The ends lost 6 bases at V and 4 bases at J; junction bases unmatched: 11. Germline V gene data show CDR1 as LNHDA and CDR2 as SQIVND (reference sequence). This CDR3 comprises 16 residues. The CDR3 DNA reads TGTGCCAGTAGAGGGACAGAGGGGGTTTCCACCGGGGAGCTGTTTTTT. It is translated as CASRGTEGVSTGELFF.

CDR3 residues: CAWSVIAGGYTF. The CDR3 region has the DNA TGTGCCTGGAGTGTTATAGCAGGGGGCTACACCTTC. This chain links TRBV30 with TRBJ1-2, with D possibly matching TRBD1 (5 bases). Per germline, CDR1 GTSNPN and CDR2 SVGIG (reference sequence). V was pared by 0 bases and J by 8 bases, with 10 bases between. This CDR3 comprises 12 residues.

V gene TRBV6-2 or TRBV6-3 combines with J gene TRBJ2-1; 7 nucleotides agree with TRBD2. V shed 6 bases and J 0 bases; nucleotides not matched to a gene: 5. CDR1 is MNHEY and CDR2 is SVGEGT in the germline V gene. The CDR3 runs 15 residues. CDR3 DNA: TGTGCCAGCAGCCACGGGGGGAGCTCCTACAATGAGCAGTTCTTC. Translation: CASSHGGSSYNEQFF.

The chain joins TRBV27 to TRBJ1-6; TRBD1 is a possible D gene (5 bases). CDR3 length equals 14 residues. The germline V gene encodes CDR1 MNHEY and CDR2 SMNVEV (reference sequence). As DNA, the CDR3 is TGTGCTGTGCGGGGGAGTTCCTATAATTCACCCCTCCACTTT. This translates into CAVRGSSYNSPLHF.

This CDR3 reads CASSTGQGFGNEQFF. CDR3 DNA sequence: TGTGCCAGCTCTACGGGACAGGGTTTTGGCAATGAGCAGTTCTTC. The J gene is TRBJ2-1, the V gene TRBV18; TRBD1 agrees at 9 bases. Losses at the gene ends were 6 bases for V and 6 bases for J; bases not matched to a gene: 9. The germline V gene has CDR1 KGHSH and CDR2 LQKENI. This CDR3 comprises 15 residues.